Listed here is a single TCR beta chain. Its antigen is as yet unknown. A much larger clone differs from this one at a single base, so this may be a read error. The source of the sample is a study of regulatory T cells in long-lasting Graves disease. This sample's time point: newly diagnosed GD, antithyroid drugs for less than 3 months. Generation of the TCR library employed RNA extracted from PBMCs. The study, taken as a whole, reports: Peripheral blood alone, not thyroid tissue, underwent study.

Arm-PCR of CDR3 regions and iRepertoire HTBI primers were used to build TCR beta libraries. TCRdb passed the multiplex PCR reads through MiXCR, listing each CDR3 protein once. This repertoire shows 400,000 to 500,000 distinct CDR3 sequences, about 17% found once; its top ten account for around 10%. The CDR3 contains 16 residues. Germline lookup yields CDR1 SQVTM and CDR2 ANQGSEA. V was pared by 4 bases and J by 2 bases, with 8 bases of the junction left unmatched. These data were also filed under a second study, of T cells in Graves' hyperthyroidism and ophthalmopathy.

The J gene is TRBJ2-1, the V gene TRBV29-1, with TRBD1 identical over 10 bases. Sequenced material: peripheral blood mononuclear cells (PBMCs), taken at new diagnosis, from a patient treated with antithyroid drugs. The clonotype was recovered from a woman aged 25 to 39 with Graves disease. The CDR3: CSVGSRGQGPYNEQFF. DNA of the CDR3: TGCAGCGTTGGAAGTAGGGGACAGGGGCCCTACAATGAGCAGTTCTTC.